These T cell receptor beta chains were read from a single sample in a study of cytomegalovirus exposure and HLA in healthy donors. Sequencing was performed with immunoSEQ multiplex PCR; in TCRdb, only in-frame clones are kept and a portion is missing. The sample holds approximately 97,000 clones, about 76% seen once. Sequenced material: PBMCs. The receptors derive from a woman in her 70s in good health and CMV-seropositive. Both conserved end residues are part of each CDR3. The order of the fields is CDR3 protein, CDR3 DNA, CDR3 length, D gene, V gene, J gene, clone size. The D gene is left open where the match is weak. Clone size is shown for a subset of rows, as once, few, many or a class of expanded clone.

CAWSGGDRGGAYNEQFF	TGTGCCTGGAGTGGGGGGGACAGGGGAGGCGCCTACAATGAGCAGTTCTTC	17	TRBD1	TRBV30	TRBJ2-1	few
CASSQDRGNEQFF	TGTGCCAGCTCACAAGACAGGGGGAATGAGCAGTTCTTC	13	TRBD1	TRBV18	TRBJ2-1	once
CASSPTIRAGYSYEQYF	TGTGCCAGCAGCCCCACCATTAGGGCGGGATACTCCTACGAGCAGTACTTC	17	NA	TRBV9	TRBJ2-7	NA
CASSKGPGTGSSSYEQYF	TGTGCCAGTTCAAAAGGTCCCGGGACAGGTTCAAGCTCCTACGAGCAGTACTTC	18	TRBD1	TRBV19	TRBJ2-7	few
CAGKTSMNTEAFF	TGTGCCGGAAAGACAAGCATGAACACTGAAGCTTTCTTT	13	NA	TRBV6-1	TRBJ1-1	few
CASTRGGAVAYEQYF	TGTGCCAGCACTCGCGGAGGGGCGGTCGCCTACGAGCAGTACTTC	15	NA	TRBV28	TRBJ2-7	NA
CASSNPGEGEQYF	TGTGCCAGCAGCAACCCAGGAGAGGGCGAGCAGTACTTC	13	NA	TRBV21-1	TRBJ2-7	few
CASSLGGGEQFF	TGCGCCAGCAGCTTGGGGGGGGGTGAGCAGTTCTTC	12	TRBD2	TRBV5-1	TRBJ2-1	NA
CASSLPRYEQYF	TGTGCCAGCAGCCTCCCTCGGTACGAGCAGTACTTC	12	NA	TRBV28	TRBJ2-7	NA
CSAHSGTGALLDTGELFF	TGCAGCGCCCATTCCGGGACAGGGGCGCTACTTGACACCGGGGAGCTGTTTTTT	18	TRBD1	TRBV29-1	TRBJ2-2	NA
CASSPGGARAPPLHF	TGTGCCAGCAGTCCAGGGGGCGCGAGAGCACCACCCCTCCACTTT	15	TRBD1	TRBV6-5	TRBJ1-6	NA
CASSLVYTSGNTIYF	TGTGCCAGCAGCTTAGTTTACACCTCTGGAAACACCATATATTTT	15	NA	TRBV7-2	TRBJ1-3	NA
CASSLVAGRTYEQYF	TGCGCCAGCAGCTTGGTGGCAGGGCGAACCTACGAGCAGTACTTC	15	NA	TRBV5-1	TRBJ2-7	once
CASSWSDSTNQPQHF	TGTGCCAGCAGCTGGAGCGACAGTACCAATCAGCCCCAGCATTTT	15	NA	TRBV11-2	TRBJ1-5	NA
CASSLDPGMNTEAFF	TGCGCCAGCAGCTTGGATCCGGGTATGAACACTGAAGCTTTCTTT	15	NA	TRBV5-1	TRBJ1-1	few
CASSQDLKPSGRGEQFF	TGCGCCAGCAGCCAAGATCTGAAGCCTAGCGGGAGAGGGGAGCAGTTCTTC	17	TRBD2	TRBV4-3	TRBJ2-1	NA
CSVEGRPSYEQYF	TGCAGCGTTGAGGGCAGGCCCTCCTACGAGCAGTACTTC	13	NA	TRBV29-1	TRBJ2-7	NA
CASSASRAGGTDTQYF	TGTGCCAGCAGCGCGTCCCGAGCGGGAGGCACAGATACGCAGTATTTT	16	TRBD2	TRBV2	TRBJ2-3	few
CASSLQQGEGETQYF	TGCGCCAGCAGCTTGCAGCAGGGGGAAGGGGAGACCCAGTACTTC	15	TRBD1	TRBV5-1	TRBJ2-5	NA
CASSVWARGANVLTF	TGTGCCAGCAGCGTATGGGCCCGGGGGGCCAACGTCCTGACTTTC	15	NA	TRBV9	TRBJ2-6	NA
CASSSLAEGYNEQFF	TGTGCCAGCAGTTCACTAGCGGAAGGGTACAATGAGCAGTTCTTC	15	TRBD2	TRBV6-5	TRBJ2-1	once
CSVRLPSTGELFF	TGCAGCGTTAGACTACCCAGCACCGGGGAGCTGTTTTTT	13	NA	TRBV29-1	TRBJ2-2	NA
CASRRTGEGTYEQYF	TGTGCCAGCAGACGAACGGGGGAGGGGACCTACGAGCAGTACTTC	15	TRBD2	TRBV7-2	TRBJ2-7	NA
CASSLSPSYEQYF	TGTGCCAGCAGCCTTAGTCCCTCCTACGAGCAGTACTTC	13	NA	TRBV28	TRBJ2-7	NA
CASTLSGTVLDEQYF	TGTGCCAGCACTTTGTCCGGGACAGTGTTAGACGAGCAGTACTTC	15	TRBD1	TRBV2	TRBJ2-7	NA
CASSDLALPGETQYF	TGTGCCAGCAGTGATTTAGCGCTGCCTGGGGAGACCCAGTACTTC	15	NA	TRBV6-1	TRBJ2-5	NA
CASSVVSGQGTEQFF	TGTGCCAGCAGCGTAGTTTCGGGACAGGGCACTGAGCAGTTCTTC	15	TRBD1	TRBV9	TRBJ2-1	NA
CASSAGQGSINEQFF	TGCGCCAGCAGCGCCGGACAGGGTTCGATAAATGAGCAGTTCTTC	15	TRBD1	TRBV5-1	TRBJ2-1	NA
CASSLPGQGGTGELFF	TGCGCCAGCAGCTTGCCAGGACAGGGGGGCACCGGGGAGCTGTTTTTT	16	TRBD1	TRBV5-1	TRBJ2-2	NA
CASSLVTSVYEQFF	TGTGCCAGCAGCTTAGTGACTAGCGTCTATGAGCAGTTCTTC	14	TRBD2	TRBV11-2	TRBJ2-1	NA
CASSQSTGTGEDGYTF	TGCGCCAGCAGCCAAAGTACCGGGACAGGGGAAGATGGCTACACCTTC	16	TRBD1	TRBV4-3	TRBJ1-2	NA
CASSVGRGSGDTQYF	TGTGCCAGCAGCGTAGGGAGAGGGTCGGGAGATACGCAGTATTTT	15	NA	TRBV9	TRBJ2-3	NA
CASSPAEGEVPLDNEQFF	TGTGCCAGCAGCCCGGCAGAGGGGGAAGTCCCTCTGGACAATGAGCAGTTCTTC	18	NA	TRBV4-2	TRBJ2-1	NA
CASSLSIAKNIQYF	TGTGCCAGCAGCCTATCCATAGCCAAAAACATTCAGTACTTC	14	NA	TRBV11-2	TRBJ2-4	NA
CTSSQDGNSNQPQHF	TGCACCAGCAGCCAAGACGGTAATAGCAATCAGCCCCAGCATTTT	15	NA	TRBV1	TRBJ1-5	NA
CASSSGGLAGASEQYF	TGTGCCAGCAGCTCGGGTGGACTAGCGGGAGCGAGCGAGCAGTACTTC	16	TRBD2	TRBV5-4	TRBJ2-7	NA
CASSMGQGSLAKNIQYF	TGTGCCAGCAGCATGGGACAGGGCTCTTTAGCCAAAAACATTCAGTACTTC	17	TRBD1	TRBV14	TRBJ2-4	NA
CASSGRINEKLFF	TGCGCCAGCAGTGGCAGGATTAATGAAAAACTGTTTTTT	13	NA	TRBV4-3	TRBJ1-4	few
CASSFLVGQVNEKLFF	TGTGCCAGCAGTTTTCTGGTGGGACAGGTTAATGAAAAACTGTTTTTT	16	TRBD1	TRBV28	TRBJ1-4	NA
CASSSQGTATYEQYF	TGCGCCAGCAGCTCTCAGGGAACTGCTACCTACGAGCAGTACTTC	15	NA	TRBV5-1	TRBJ2-7	NA
CASSMEARNRGRTGELFF	TGTGCCAGTAGTATGGAAGCCCGAAACAGGGGCCGCACCGGGGAGCTGTTTTTT	18	TRBD1	TRBV19	TRBJ2-2	NA
CASSLLNEQYF	TGTGCCAGCAGCCTCTTAAACGAGCAGTACTTC	11	NA	TRBV7-2	TRBJ2-7	NA
CASRRTGGADTQYF	TGTGCCAGCAGAAGGACAGGGGGGGCAGATACGCAGTATTTT	14	TRBD1	TRBV7-3	TRBJ2-3	few
CASSDVIGRPYNEQFF	TGTGCCAGCAGTGATGTTATAGGGAGGCCTTACAATGAGCAGTTCTTC	16	NA	TRBV6-4	TRBJ2-1	once
CASSLGGPTDEQFF	TGTGCCAGCAGCTTAGGAGGGCCGACGGATGAGCAGTTCTTC	14	NA	TRBV7-3	TRBJ2-1	NA
CASSLVSGITGELFF	TGTGCCAGCAGCTTAGTATCAGGGATCACCGGGGAGCTGTTTTTT	15	NA	TRBV13	TRBJ2-2	NA
CATSREGGTGTQYF	TGTGCCACCAGCAGAGAAGGCGGTACTGGGACCCAGTACTTC	14	NA	TRBV15	TRBJ2-5	NA
CASSINTGQSF	TGTGCCAGTAGTATCAACACGGGACAGAGCTTT	11	TRBD1	TRBV19	TRBJ1-1	NA